This T cell receptor (beta chain) derives from a study of shared clonotypes between healthy human individuals. Overall study: For every donor, three CD4 naive, three CD4 memory, two CD8 naive and one CD8 memory plates were used.

Broader study findings: Relative to their counterparts shared across all four donors, non-shared clonotypes exhibited diminished generation probabilities.

As for this clone: The antigen is not known.

A CD45RA+ naive subset and a CD45RA-negative memory subset were split from CD4+ cells. Assay used: immunoSEQ multiplex PCR; TCRdb lists only in-frame clones, some missing. The data hold over a million clones, with around 78% observed a single time. The clonotype originates from a man younger than 30 in good health. Some clones in this sample may be carry-over from other donors' samples. Input material: memory CD4+ T cells from PBMCs. The subset is: CD45RA-negative fraction.

The CDR3 loop is CASSLQGEGVLTF. The CDR3 DNA is TGTGCCAGCAGCTTACAGGGTGAGGGCGTCCTGACTTTC. The rearrangement links TRBV7-2 to TRBJ2-6; the D gene could be TRBD1 or TRBD2 (5 bases each). The CDR3 runs to 13 residues. Germline V CDR1 and CDR2: SGHTA, FQGNSA. Deletions cut 2 bases from V and 12 bases from J, with 11 bases between.